This T cell receptor beta chain was sequenced in a study of blood T cells in healthy people across ages. Study results and limitations: Among long-lived donors, naive CD4+ cells were more numerous and diversity higher than in aged donors.

Caucasian individuals from Russia who were healthy and aged about 6 to 90 acted as donors. On this clonotype: Antigen specificity is unknown. At one end the junction does not follow the germline gene, possibly because of a read error.

Germline V gives CDR1 SGHTA, CDR2 FQGNSA. This CDR3 spans 15 amino acids. Alongside a J-beta primer mix, a sample-barcoded 5' primer served in a second PCR lasting about 7 to 11 cycles. Each CDR3 protein gets one entry after TCRdb re-called the 5' RACE reads with MiXCR. The data contain about 620,000 distinct CDR3 sequences, over 20% of them singletons. This chain connects TRBV7-2 to TRBJ2-1; D may be TRBD1 (5 bases). The sequencing sample was made of blood. This receptor was obtained from a man between 65 and 80 years old in good health. The CDR3, as DNA: TGTGCCAGCAGCTCCCTAAATCCTCAGGGCGATGAGAAGTTCTTC. It specifies CASSSLNPQGDEKFF.